This T cell receptor (beta chain) was recorded in a study of identical twins. Study results and caveats: Excess low generation probability was seen in twin-shared out-of-frame alpha sequences. Less excess twin sharing appeared in beta out-of-frame sequences. Fewer insertions marked abundant cord blood beta clonotypes; young adult naive trended weakly, memory not at all. Compared with models, monozygotic twins showed more out-of-frame TCR alpha sharing.

The CDR3 has 13 residues. Trimming shortened V by 6 bases and J by 4 bases, and 15 bases separated the two germline ends. Looked up from germline, CDR1 is DFQATT and CDR2 is SNEGSKA (reference sequence). MiXCR, run by TCRdb on the 5' RACE reads, gives a single entry per CDR3 protein. This table has 450,000 to 650,000 distinct CDR3 sequences, around 15% appearing once. To note about this clonotype: Its antigen is as yet unknown.

This sample was also put to use in a study of yellow fever vaccine responses in identical twins.

The specimen sequenced was CD4+ T cells sorted from blood. This receptor was obtained from a woman between 18 and 30 years old in good health. The chain recombines TRBV20-1 with TRBJ2-5; D remains unclear. DNA of the CDR3: TGCAGTGCCCCCTCTGCATTCGGAGAGACCCAGTACTTC. It yields the protein CSAPSAFGETQYF.